The next 11 T cell receptor beta chains were all read from a single sample in a study of CD8 T cells in Susac syndrome. Random hexamers were used to reverse transcribe about 0.45 to 1 ug of RNA. TCRdb re-analysed the immunoSEQ multiplex PCR reads in MiXCR, keeping a single row per CDR3 protein. The table includes approximately 140,000 distinct CDR3 sequences, 94% detected once. Sequencing used CD8+ T cells from PBMCs. The receptors originated from a human donor in good health.

The rearrangement links TRBV7-8 to TRBJ2-1; weak D call: TRBD2 (6 bases). V was shortened by 5 bases and J by 5 bases, with 10 bases between the two germline ends. Per the germline V gene, CDR1 is SGHVS and CDR2 is FQNEAQ. The CDR3 sequence is 13 residues long. In nucleotides, the CDR3 is TGTGCCAGCAGCCCCGGGACTCACAATGAGCAGTTCTTC. Translation gives CASSPGTHNEQFF.

J is TRBJ2-5 and V is TRBV24-1, with a tentative D call TRBD1 (7 bases). V gave up 4 bases and J gave up 5 bases, with 16 bases separating them. The CDR3 totals 15 residues. Germline values: CDR1 KGHDR, CDR2 SFDVKD. The DNA for the CDR3 is TGTGCCACCAGTGAGCTTCAGGGGGGCATGGAGACCCAGTACTTC. Amino acid sequence: CATSELQGGMETQYF.

The chain combines TRBV13 with TRBJ1-1; 9 nucleotides agree with TRBD1. Trimming took 0 bases from V and 3 from J; bases not matched to a gene: 8. This CDR3 region has 17 residues. CDR1 is PRHDT and CDR2 is FYEKMQ in the germline V gene (reference sequence). The CDR3 nucleotides are TGTGCCAGCAGCTTAGGCCCGGGACAGGGACTTGACACTGAAGCTTTCTTT. This translates into CASSLGPGQGLDTEAFF.

The chain combines TRBV27 with TRBJ2-1, with D tentatively TRBD1 or TRBD2 (5 bases each). Trimming left V 3 bases short and J 0 bases short, with 12 bases between. Germline CDR1 is MNHEY and CDR2 is SMNVEV (reference sequence). This CDR3 spans 16 amino acids. CDR3 loop: CASSFTGQSSYNEQFF. The CDR3 DNA is TGTGCCAGCAGTTTCACGGGGCAGAGCTCCTACAATGAGCAGTTCTTC.

The chain combines TRBV28 with TRBJ2-7, with D possibly matching TRBD1 (6 bases). The CDR3 consists of 14 residues. Germline V gene data show CDR1 as MDHEN and CDR2 as SYDVKM. V shed 5 bases and J shed 4 bases, with 15 bases lying between them. CDR3 sequence: CASSRNRDGYEQYF. The CDR3 DNA reads as TGTGCCAGCAGTCGCAACAGGGATGGTTACGAGCAGTACTTC.

The chain employs TRBV27 and TRBJ2-7, with 11 nucleotides matching TRBD2. J lost 3 bases, V lost 6 bases, and 1 base had no gene match. This CDR3 region has 13 residues. Per the germline V gene, CDR1 is MNHEY and CDR2 is SMNVEV (reference sequence). The CDR3 reads CASRLAGDYEQYF. The CDR3 region has the DNA TGTGCCAGCAGACTAGCGGGAGACTACGAGCAGTACTTC.

The CDR3 protein is CAIGPDRGEQYF. The CDR3, as DNA: TGTGCCATAGGGCCCGATCGGGGGGAGCAGTACTTC. The chain couples TRBV27 to TRBJ2-7, with TRBD2 as a possible D gene (6 bases). CDR3 length: 12 amino acids. Germline V lookup: CDR1 MNHEY, CDR2 SMNVEV (reference sequence). With 10 bases removed from V and 7 bases from J, the gap between germline ends came to 17 bases.

V and J are TRBV13 and TRBJ2-5, with 10 nucleotides matching TRBD2. CDR3 length: 13 amino acids. CDR1 is PRHDT, CDR2 FYEKMQ, per germline (reference sequence). The ends lost 6 bases at V and 3 bases at J; junction bases unmatched: 1. This chain's CDR3 is CASSGLAEETQYF. The CDR3 nucleotides read TGTGCCAGCAGTGGACTAGCGGAAGAGACCCAGTACTTC.

The sample holds a few counts of this clonotype. The V call is TRBV29-1, the J call TRBJ2-5; a possible D gene is TRBD1 (5 bases). The CDR3 length is 10 residues. Germline V gene data show CDR1 as SQVTM and CDR2 as ANQGSEA. V gave up 4 bases and J gave up 5 bases, with 5 bases separating them. The CDR3 nucleotides are TGCAGCGTTGGGGGCGAGACCCAGTACTTC. This sequence encodes CSVGGETQYF.

This rearrangement joins TRBV13 to TRBJ2-7; maybe TRBD1 (5 bases). The CDR3 is 14 amino acids. The V end was cut by 5 bases, the J end by 2 bases, with 13 bases between. Germline CDR1 is PRHDT and CDR2 is FYEKMQ (reference sequence). Written as DNA, the CDR3 is TGTGCCAGCAGCCCCATCCGCAGGGCCTACGAGCAGTACTTC. This sequence encodes CASSPIRRAYEQYF.

The V and J genes are TRBV12-3 or TRBV12-4 and TRBJ2-7; the D is unclear. The CDR3 covers 11 residues. With 4 bases removed from V and 2 bases from J, the gap between germline ends came to 3 bases. The CDR3 DNA is TGTGCCAGCAGTTATACCTACGAGCAGTACTTC. This encodes CASSYTYEQYF.